The 24 T cell receptor beta chains below were found in one sample sequenced in a study of T cell responses to AZD1222 COVID-19 vaccine. Profiling relied on immunoSEQ multiplex PCR, and the TCRdb table lists in-frame clones only, not all of them. The sample includes some 100,000 clones, roughly 91% seen only once; the top ten take around a fifth. Sequencing used peripheral blood, obtained on day 0 of AZD1222 vaccination. Every receptor here comes from an adult in good health.

The rearrangement links TRBV7-9 to TRBJ1-3; the D gene is possibly TRBD1 (5 bases). The CDR3 loop spans 13 amino acids. Looked up from germline, CDR1 is SEHNR and CDR2 is FQNEAQ (reference sequence). The V end lost 3 bases, the J end lost 2 bases, and 5 bases lay between the germline ends. CDR3 sequence (DNA): TGTGCCAGCAGCTTGGGGGCTGGAAACACCATATATTTT. This gives the protein CASSLGAGNTIYF.

The chain is built from TRBV19 and TRBJ1-1; perhaps TRBD1 as D (6 bases). Trimming left V 6 bases short and J 0 bases short, with 11 bases between. The CDR3 loop spans 14 amino acids. The V gene's germline CDR1 is LNHDA and CDR2 SQIVND (reference sequence). The chain's CDR3 is CASSYREMNTEAFF. CDR3 coding DNA: TGTGCCAGTAGCTACAGGGAGATGAACACTGAAGCTTTCTTT.

The chain has TRBV7-2 and TRBJ2-2, with D possibly TRBD2 on 6 matching bases. Germline V gene lookup returns CDR1 SGHTA and CDR2 FQGNSA. The germline V and J ends were trimmed by 2 bases and 0 bases, with 10 bases remaining between them. The CDR3 runs to 16 residues. DNA for the CDR3: TGTGCCAGCAGCTTATACGGGAGAACGAACACCGGGGAGCTGTTTTTT. This encodes CASSLYGRTNTGELFF.

J is TRBJ1-2 and V is TRBV7-9; 7 bases are shared with TRBD1. V shed 2 bases and J 7 bases; nucleotides not matched to a gene: 7. Germline V gene sequence: CDR1 SEHNR, CDR2 FQNEAQ (reference sequence). There are 14 residues in the CDR3. CDR3 sequence reads: CASSLLGTEGGYTF. In DNA form, the CDR3 reads TGTGCCAGCAGCTTATTGGGGACAGAGGGTGGCTACACCTTC.

V usage is TRBV5-1 and J usage is TRBJ1-1; no definite D call. V was clipped by 3 bases and J by 11 bases, with 17 bases between them. This CDR3 has 13 amino acids. Germline loops: CDR1 SGHRS, CDR2 YFSETQ. The DNA of the CDR3 is TGCGCCAGCAGCTCCGGACGGTCCCCGTCGGCTTTCTTT. Its translation is CASSSGRSPSAFF.

The rearrangement uses TRBV4-1 and TRBJ1-4; no firm D call. Deletions cut 4 bases from V and 8 bases from J, with 17 bases between. The germline gives CDR1 MGHRA, CDR2 YSYEKL. CDR3 length: 15 amino acids. CDR3 protein: CASSRKDGSREKLFF. The CDR3 DNA reads TGCGCCAGCAGCCGAAAGGACGGAAGTAGGGAAAAACTGTTTTTT.

In this sample, this clone turned up a few times. This chain connects TRBV11-1 to TRBJ1-2; 8 bases are shared with TRBD1. This CDR3 has 14 amino acids. The ends lost 8 bases at V and 1 base at J; junction bases unmatched: 6. The germline gives CDR1 SGHAT, CDR2 FQDESV (reference sequence). The CDR3, as DNA: TGTGCCAGCGGATGGACAGGGCTTAACTATGGCTACACCTTC. This gives the protein CASGWTGLNYGYTF.

V and J are TRBV19 and TRBJ2-5; D gene unclear. Germline V gives CDR1 LNHDA, CDR2 SQIVND (reference sequence). CDR3 length equals 13 residues. Trimming took off 5 bases at V and 4 bases at J, with 11 bases between the two ends. CDR3 DNA sequence: TGTGCCAGTAGTCTCAATAACCTAGAGACCCAGTACTTC. As protein: CASSLNNLETQYF.

The chain couples TRBV7-8 to TRBJ1-6; D remains unclear. V was pared by 5 bases and J by 11 bases, with 16 bases between. The CDR3 length is 14 residues. Germline V CDR1 and CDR2: SGHVS, FQNEAQ. The CDR3 loop reads CASSILGRDAPLHF. The DNA for the CDR3 is TGTGCCAGCAGCATACTAGGGAGGGATGCACCCCTCCACTTT.

The chain links TRBV6-5 to TRBJ1-4, with D tentatively TRBD1 (5 bases). The V end was cut by 6 bases, the J end by 0 bases, with 11 bases between. The CDR3 has 15 residues. CDR1 and CDR2 from the germline V gene are MNHEY and SVGAGI. The CDR3 loop is CASSWGGATNEKLFF. The CDR3, as DNA: TGTGCCAGCAGCTGGGGGGGGGCAACTAATGAAAAACTGTTTTTT.

The J gene is TRBJ1-4, the V gene TRBV4-3; 7 nucleotides line up with TRBD1. After removal of 1 base from V and 8 bases from J, the junction contained 10 bases not matched to a gene. The CDR3 contains 16 residues. In germline, CDR1 is LGHNA, CDR2 YSLEER. CDR3 protein: CASSQGVRQGGEKLFF. The CDR3 nucleotides are TGCGCCAGCAGCCAAGGAGTTCGACAGGGTGGGGAAAAACTGTTTTTT.

This sequence joins TRBV2 and TRBJ1-1; possibly TRBD1 for D (6 bases). The CDR3 is made up of 13 amino acids. Trimming took off 6 bases at V and 4 bases at J, with 12 bases between the two ends. Germline loops: CDR1 SNHLY, CDR2 FYNNEI. The CDR3 DNA is TGTGCCAGCAGCGAAAGACAGGCCACTGAAGCTTTCTTT. As protein: CASSERQATEAFF.

The chain employs TRBV7-2 and TRBJ2-6, with 9 bases lining up with TRBD1. CDR3 length: 17 residues. V lost 5 bases and J lost 0; bases outside the gene matches: 5. Germline V gene sequence: CDR1 SGHTA, CDR2 FQGNSA. The CDR3 coding sequence is TGTGCCAGCAGCCCCGGGACAGGGAACTCTGGGGCCAACGTCCTGACTTTC. Amino acids: CASSPGTGNSGANVLTF.

The V gene is TRBV6-2 or TRBV6-3, the J gene TRBJ2-5, with 8 bases identical to TRBD1. The CDR3 totals 16 residues. The ends lost 5 bases at V and 5 bases at J; junction bases unmatched: 13. CDR1 and CDR2 from the germline V gene are MNHEY and SVGEGT. The CDR3 loop reads CASSLLEGQVRETQYF. CDR3 coding DNA: TGTGCCAGCAGTCTACTTGAGGGACAGGTGCGGGAGACCCAGTACTTC.

The V and J genes are TRBV2 and TRBJ1-1; D unresolved. Trimming left V 2 bases short and J 3 bases short, with 4 bases between. From germline, CDR1 is SNHLY and CDR2 FYNNEI. The CDR3 spans 12 residues. Written as DNA, the CDR3 is TGTGCCAGCAGTGAACTGGACACTGAAGCTTTCTTT. Translation gives CASSELDTEAFF. Using reference TRBV2 and TRBJ1-1 for the parts outside the CDR3, the full variable domain is EPEVTQTPSHQVTQMGQEVILRCVPISNHLYFYWYRQILGQKVEFLVSFYNNEISEKSEIFDDQFSVERPDGSNFTLKIRSTKLEDSAMYFCASSELDTEAFFGQGTRLTVV.

The chain has TRBV6-5 and TRBJ2-7, with D possibly matching TRBD1 (5 bases). Trimming removed 2 bases at V and 3 bases at J, with 14 bases between. Germline V gene data show CDR1 as MNHEY and CDR2 as SVGAGI. The CDR3 consists of 15 residues. As DNA, the CDR3 is TGTGCCAGCAGTTACGAGCAGGGCCCAGTCTACGAGCAGTACTTC. It yields the protein CASSYEQGPVYEQYF.

V is TRBV4-2 and J is TRBJ2-4; 14 nucleotides agree with TRBD2. This CDR3 spans 16 amino acids. V trimming: 5 bases; J trimming: 6 bases; junction bases outside the gene matches: 6. Germline V lookup: CDR1 LGHNA, CDR2 YNFKEQ. In nucleotides, the CDR3 is TGTGCCAGCAGCTTCAAGGGACTAGCGGGGGCAAACATTCAGTACTTC. This encodes CASSFKGLAGANIQYF.

The chain carries TRBV12-5 and TRBJ1-2; D may be TRBD1 (6 bases). CDR3 length equals 14 residues. V lost 4 bases to trimming and J lost 3 bases, with 12 bases between them. From germline, CDR1 is LGHNT and CDR2 FRNRAP. Here the CDR3 reads CASGSLPGDYGYTF. The CDR3 nucleotides are TGTGCTAGTGGTTCGCTTCCAGGGGACTATGGCTACACCTTC.

The V gene is TRBV5-8, the J gene TRBJ2-7, with 10 bases aligning to TRBD2. This CDR3 is built from 16 residues. The junction had 11 bases not matched to a gene; V was cut back by 5 bases and J by 3 bases. Germline CDR1 and CDR2: SGHTS and YDEGEE. The CDR3 nucleotides read TGTGCCAGCAGAAAACATCAGCGGGGGGGCCTCTACGAGCAGTACTTC. Translating gives CASRKHQRGGLYEQYF.

The rearrangement links TRBV30 to TRBJ1-6, with 7 bases fitting TRBD1. Unmatched junction bases numbered 8, after V lost 7 bases and J lost 8 bases. The CDR3 sequence is 13 residues long. Germline V lookup: CDR1 GTSNPN, CDR2 SVGIG (reference sequence). The CDR3 nucleotides read TGTGCCTACCGGACAGGTTTGGATTCACCCCTCCACTTT. It encodes CAYRTGLDSPLHF.

The rearrangement links TRBV11-3 to TRBJ1-1; possibly TRBD1 for D (6 bases). This CDR3 region has 16 residues. Germline CDR1 is SGHNT and CDR2 is YENEEA. V shed 5 bases and J shed 1 base, with 17 bases lying between them. The CDR3 region has the DNA TGTGCCAGCAGCACCCGGACGGGGACAAGGAACACTGAAGCTTTCTTT. Residues: CASSTRTGTRNTEAFF.

This chain uses TRBV29-1 with TRBJ1-2; D is ambiguous. CDR3 length equals 12 residues. CDR1 SQVTM and CDR2 ANQGSEA come from the germline V gene. V gave up 2 bases and J gave up 6 bases, with 10 bases separating them. The CDR3 DNA is TGCAGCGTTGAAAGGGTCGGGGATGGCTACACCTTC. This encodes CSVERVGDGYTF.

The chain links TRBV10-3 to TRBJ1-1; D ambiguous. Looked up from germline, CDR1 is ENHRY and CDR2 is SYGVKD. Between the trimmed V and J ends, which lost 0 bases and 8 bases, there was a span of 7 bases. CDR3 length: 12 amino acids. CDR3 sequence reads: CAISESTDEAFF. CDR3 in DNA: TGTGCCATCAGTGAGTCTACAGACGAAGCTTTCTTT.

A few counts support this clone. The chain links TRBV30 to TRBJ1-1; tentative D call: TRBD1 (6 bases). The CDR3 spans 13 residues. Trimming removed 4 bases at V and 5 bases at J, with 14 bases between. Germline CDR1 GTSNPN, CDR2 SVGIG (reference sequence). CDR3 nucleotide sequence: TGTGCCTGGACCATTATACAGGGAACTGAAGCTTTCTTT. Protein: CAWTIIQGTEAFF.